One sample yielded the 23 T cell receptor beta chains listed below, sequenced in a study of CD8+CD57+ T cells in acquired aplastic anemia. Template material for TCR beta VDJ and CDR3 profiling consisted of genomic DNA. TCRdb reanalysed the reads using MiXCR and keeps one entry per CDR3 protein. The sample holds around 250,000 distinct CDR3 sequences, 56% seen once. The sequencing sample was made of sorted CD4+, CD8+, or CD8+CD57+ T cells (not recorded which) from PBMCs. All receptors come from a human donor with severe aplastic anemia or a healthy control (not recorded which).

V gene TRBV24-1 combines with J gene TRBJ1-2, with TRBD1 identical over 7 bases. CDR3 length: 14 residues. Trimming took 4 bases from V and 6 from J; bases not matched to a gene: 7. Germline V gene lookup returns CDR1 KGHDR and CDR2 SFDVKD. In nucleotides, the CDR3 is TGTGCCACCAGTGAACCTGACAGGGAGGATGGCTACACCTTC. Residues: CATSEPDREDGYTF.

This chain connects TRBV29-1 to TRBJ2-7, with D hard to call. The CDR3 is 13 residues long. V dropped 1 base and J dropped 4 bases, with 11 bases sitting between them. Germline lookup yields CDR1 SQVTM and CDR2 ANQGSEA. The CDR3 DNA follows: TGCAGCGTTGAAGGGACGAGAAGTTACGAGCAGTACTTC. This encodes CSVEGTRSYEQYF.

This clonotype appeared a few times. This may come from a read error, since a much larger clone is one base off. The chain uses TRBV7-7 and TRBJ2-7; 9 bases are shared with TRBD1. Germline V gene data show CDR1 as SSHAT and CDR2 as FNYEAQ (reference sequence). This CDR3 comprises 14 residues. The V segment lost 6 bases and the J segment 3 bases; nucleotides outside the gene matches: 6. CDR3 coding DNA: TGTGCCAGCAGTTCCGGGACAGGGCTCTACGAGCAGTACTTC. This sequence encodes CASSSGTGLYEQYF.

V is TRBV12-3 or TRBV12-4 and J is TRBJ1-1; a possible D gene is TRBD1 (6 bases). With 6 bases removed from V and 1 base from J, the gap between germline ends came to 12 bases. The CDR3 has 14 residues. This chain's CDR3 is CASSPPTGNTEAFF. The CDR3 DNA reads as TGTGCCAGCAGCCCGCCGACAGGGAACACTGAAGCTTTCTTT.

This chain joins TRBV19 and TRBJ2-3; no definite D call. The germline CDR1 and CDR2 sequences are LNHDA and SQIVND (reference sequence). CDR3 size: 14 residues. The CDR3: CARDLRSSTDTQYF. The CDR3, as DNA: TGTGCTAGAGATCTGCGGAGTAGCACAGATACGCAGTATTTT.

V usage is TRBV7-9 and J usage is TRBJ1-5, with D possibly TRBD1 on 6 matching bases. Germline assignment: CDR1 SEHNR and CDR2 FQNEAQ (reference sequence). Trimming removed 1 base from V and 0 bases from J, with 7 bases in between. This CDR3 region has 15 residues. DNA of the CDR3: TGTGCCAGCAGCTTAGAGGACAGTAGCAATCAGCCCCAGCATTTT. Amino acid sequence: CASSLEDSSNQPQHF.

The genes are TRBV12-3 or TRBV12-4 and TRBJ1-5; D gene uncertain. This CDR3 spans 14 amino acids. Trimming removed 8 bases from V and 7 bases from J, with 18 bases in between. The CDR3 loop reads CASGRNPYEQPQHF. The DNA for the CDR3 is TGTGCCAGCGGTCGGAATCCCTACGAGCAGCCCCAGCATTTT.

This chain's CDR3 is CASSLGDLRGGADTQYF. The CDR3 DNA reads TGTGCCAGCAGCTTAGGGGACCTACGAGGAGGCGCAGATACGCAGTATTTT. The rearrangement joins TRBV11-3 to TRBJ2-3; either TRBD1 or TRBD2 may supply D (5 bases each). Germline assignment: CDR1 SGHNT and CDR2 YENEEA. The CDR3 covers 17 residues. V lost 1 base to trimming and J lost 4 bases, with 18 bases between them.

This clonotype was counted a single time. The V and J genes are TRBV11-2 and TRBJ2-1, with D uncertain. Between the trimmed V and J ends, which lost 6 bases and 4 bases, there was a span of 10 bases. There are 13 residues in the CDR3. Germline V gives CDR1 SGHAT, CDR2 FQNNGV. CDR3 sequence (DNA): TGTGCCAGCAGATCGGACGGGTACAATGAGCAGTTCTTC. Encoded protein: CASRSDGYNEQFF.

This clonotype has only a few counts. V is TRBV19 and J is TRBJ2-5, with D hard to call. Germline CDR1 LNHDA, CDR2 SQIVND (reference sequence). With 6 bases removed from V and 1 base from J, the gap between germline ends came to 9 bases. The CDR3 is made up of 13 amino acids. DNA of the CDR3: TGTGCCAGTAGCGTTACGGGCCAAGAGACCCAGTACTTC. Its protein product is CASSVTGQETQYF. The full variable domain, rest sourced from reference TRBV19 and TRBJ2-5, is DGGITQSPKYLFRKEGQNVTLSCEQNLNHDAMYWYRQDPGQGLRLIYYSQIVNDFQKGDIAEGYSVSREKKESFPLTVTSAQKNPTAFYLCASSVTGQETQYFGPGTRLLVL.

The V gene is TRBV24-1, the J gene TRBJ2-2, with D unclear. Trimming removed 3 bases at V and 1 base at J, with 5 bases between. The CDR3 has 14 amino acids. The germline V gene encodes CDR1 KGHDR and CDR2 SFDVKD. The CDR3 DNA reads TGTGCCACCAGTGATCCGCTGAACACCGGGGAGCTGTTTTTT. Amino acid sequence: CATSDPLNTGELFF.

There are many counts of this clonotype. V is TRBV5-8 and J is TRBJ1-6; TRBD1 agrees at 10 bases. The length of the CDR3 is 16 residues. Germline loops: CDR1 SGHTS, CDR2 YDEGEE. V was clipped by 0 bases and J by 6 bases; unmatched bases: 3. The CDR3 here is CASSLGGQGINSPLHF. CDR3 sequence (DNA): TGTGCCAGCAGCTTGGGGGGACAGGGGATTAATTCACCCCTCCACTTT.

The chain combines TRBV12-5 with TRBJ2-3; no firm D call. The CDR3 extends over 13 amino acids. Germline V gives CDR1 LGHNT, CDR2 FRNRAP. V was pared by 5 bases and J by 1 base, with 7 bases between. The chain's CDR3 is CASGRTGTDTQYF. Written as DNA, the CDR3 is TGTGCTAGTGGTCGGACCGGCACAGATACGCAGTATTTT.

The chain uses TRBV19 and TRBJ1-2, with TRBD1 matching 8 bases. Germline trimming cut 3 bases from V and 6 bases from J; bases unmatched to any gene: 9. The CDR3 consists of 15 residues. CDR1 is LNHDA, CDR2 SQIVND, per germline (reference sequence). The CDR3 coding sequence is TGTGCCAGTAGTATGCAGGGGGCTGGGATGGATGGCTACACCTTC. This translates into CASSMQGAGMDGYTF.

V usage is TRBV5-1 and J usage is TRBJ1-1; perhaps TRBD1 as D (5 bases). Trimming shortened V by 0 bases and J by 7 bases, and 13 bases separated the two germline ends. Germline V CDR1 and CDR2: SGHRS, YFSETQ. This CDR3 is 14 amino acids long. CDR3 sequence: CASSLVGQGGEAFF. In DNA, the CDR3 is TGCGCCAGCAGCTTGGTGGGCCAGGGTGGTGAAGCTTTCTTT.

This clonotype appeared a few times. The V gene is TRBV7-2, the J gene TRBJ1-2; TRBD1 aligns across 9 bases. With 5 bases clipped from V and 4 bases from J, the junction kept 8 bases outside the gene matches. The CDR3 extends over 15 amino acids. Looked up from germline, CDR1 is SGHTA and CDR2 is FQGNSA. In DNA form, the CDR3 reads TGTGCCAGCAGCACGTGGACAGGGGAGATCTATGGCTACACCTTC. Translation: CASSTWTGEIYGYTF.

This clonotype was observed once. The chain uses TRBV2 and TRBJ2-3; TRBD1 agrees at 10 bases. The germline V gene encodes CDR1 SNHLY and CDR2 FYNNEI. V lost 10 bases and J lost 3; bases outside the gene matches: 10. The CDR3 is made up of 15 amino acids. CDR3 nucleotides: TGTGCCATCCTATTTCGGGGACAGGGGACAGATACGCAGTATTTT. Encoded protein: CAILFRGQGTDTQYF.

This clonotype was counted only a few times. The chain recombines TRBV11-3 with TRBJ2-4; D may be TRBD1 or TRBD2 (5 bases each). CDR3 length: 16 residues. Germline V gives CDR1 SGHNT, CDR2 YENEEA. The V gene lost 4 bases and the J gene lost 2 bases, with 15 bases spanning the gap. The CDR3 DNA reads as TGTGCCAGCAGCTACCCTGGGGGAGCGACCAAAAACATTCAGTACTTC. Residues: CASSYPGGATKNIQYF.

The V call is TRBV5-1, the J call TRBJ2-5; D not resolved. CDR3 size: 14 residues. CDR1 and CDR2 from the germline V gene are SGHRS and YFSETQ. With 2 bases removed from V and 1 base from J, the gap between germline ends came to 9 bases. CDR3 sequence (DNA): TGCGCCAGCAGCTTAGTTATGAGCCAAGAGACCCAGTACTTC. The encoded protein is CASSLVMSQETQYF.

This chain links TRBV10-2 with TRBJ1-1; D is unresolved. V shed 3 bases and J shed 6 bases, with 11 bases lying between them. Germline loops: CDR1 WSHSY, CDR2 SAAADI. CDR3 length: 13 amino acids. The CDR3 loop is CASSDFRISEAFF. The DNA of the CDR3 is TGCGCCAGCAGTGACTTTCGAATTTCTGAAGCTTTCTTT.

The CDR3 reads CASSPHRFGSYEQYF. Here the CDR3 DNA reads TGTGCCAGCAGCCCACACAGGTTCGGCTCCTACGAGCAGTACTTC. The chain links TRBV7-2 to TRBJ2-7, with a possible D match to TRBD1 (5 bases). Deletions cut 5 bases from V and 0 bases from J, with 14 bases between. The length of the CDR3 is 15 residues. The germline V gene encodes CDR1 SGHTA and CDR2 FQGNSA.

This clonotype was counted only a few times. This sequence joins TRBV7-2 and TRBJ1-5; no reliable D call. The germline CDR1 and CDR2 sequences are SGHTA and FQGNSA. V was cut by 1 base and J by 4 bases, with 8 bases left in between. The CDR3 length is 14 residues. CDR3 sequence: CASSLGSANQPQHF. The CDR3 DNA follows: TGTGCCAGCAGCTTAGGATCAGCTAATCAGCCCCAGCATTTT.

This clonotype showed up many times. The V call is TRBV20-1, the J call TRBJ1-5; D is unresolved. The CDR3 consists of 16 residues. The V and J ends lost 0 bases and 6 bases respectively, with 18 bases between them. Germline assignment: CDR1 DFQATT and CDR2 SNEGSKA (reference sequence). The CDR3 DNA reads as TGCAGTGCTAGAGAATCTTCATCCATTCGGGCTCAGCCCCAGCATTTT. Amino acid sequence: CSARESSSIRAQPQHF.